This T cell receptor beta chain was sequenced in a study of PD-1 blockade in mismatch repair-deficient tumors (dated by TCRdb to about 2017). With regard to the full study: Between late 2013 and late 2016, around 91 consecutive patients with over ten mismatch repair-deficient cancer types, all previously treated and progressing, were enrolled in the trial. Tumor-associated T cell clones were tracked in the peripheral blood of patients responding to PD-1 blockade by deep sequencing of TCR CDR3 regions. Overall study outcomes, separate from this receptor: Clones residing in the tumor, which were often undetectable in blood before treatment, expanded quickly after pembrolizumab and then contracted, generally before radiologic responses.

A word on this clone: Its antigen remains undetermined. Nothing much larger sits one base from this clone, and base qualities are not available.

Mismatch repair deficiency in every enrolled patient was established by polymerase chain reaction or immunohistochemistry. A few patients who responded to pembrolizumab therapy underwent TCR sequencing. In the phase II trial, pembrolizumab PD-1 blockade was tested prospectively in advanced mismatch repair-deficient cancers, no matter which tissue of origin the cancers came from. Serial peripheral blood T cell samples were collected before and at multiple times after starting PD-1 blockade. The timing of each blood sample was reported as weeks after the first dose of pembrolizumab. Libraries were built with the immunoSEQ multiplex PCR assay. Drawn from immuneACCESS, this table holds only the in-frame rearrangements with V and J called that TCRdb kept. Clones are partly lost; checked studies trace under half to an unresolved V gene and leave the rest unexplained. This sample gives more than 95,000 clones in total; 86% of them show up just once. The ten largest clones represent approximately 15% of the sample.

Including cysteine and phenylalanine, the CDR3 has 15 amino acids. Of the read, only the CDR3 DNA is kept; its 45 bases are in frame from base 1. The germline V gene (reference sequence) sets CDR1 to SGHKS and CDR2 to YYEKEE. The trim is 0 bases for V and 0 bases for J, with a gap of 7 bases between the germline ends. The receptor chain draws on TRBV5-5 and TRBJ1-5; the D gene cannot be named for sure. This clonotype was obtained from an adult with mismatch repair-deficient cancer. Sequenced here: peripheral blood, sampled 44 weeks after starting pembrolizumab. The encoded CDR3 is CASSLGQYSNQPQHF. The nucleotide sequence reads TGTGCCAGCAGCTTGGGCCAGTATAGCAATCAGCCCCAGCATTTT.